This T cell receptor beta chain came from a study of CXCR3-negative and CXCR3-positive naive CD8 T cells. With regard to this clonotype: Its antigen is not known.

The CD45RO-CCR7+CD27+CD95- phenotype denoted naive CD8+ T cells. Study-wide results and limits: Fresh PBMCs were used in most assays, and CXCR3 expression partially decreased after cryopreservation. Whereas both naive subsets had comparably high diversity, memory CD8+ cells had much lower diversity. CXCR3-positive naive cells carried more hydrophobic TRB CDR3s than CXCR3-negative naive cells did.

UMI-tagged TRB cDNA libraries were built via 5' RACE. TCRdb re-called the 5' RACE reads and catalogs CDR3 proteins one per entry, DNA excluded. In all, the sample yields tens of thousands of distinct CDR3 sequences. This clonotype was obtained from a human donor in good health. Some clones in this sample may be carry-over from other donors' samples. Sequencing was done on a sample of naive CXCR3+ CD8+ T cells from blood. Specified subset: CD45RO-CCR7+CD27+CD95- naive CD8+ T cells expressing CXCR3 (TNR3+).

Here the CDR3 reads CASSLEVGGGAFF. The chain carries TRBV7-6 and TRBJ1-1; TCRdb's D gene call, TRBD1, goes unchecked for lack of DNA. Germline CDR1 reads SGHVS; CDR2 reads FNYEAQ. This CDR3 contains 13 residues. Variable domain in full (rest from reference TRBV7-6 and TRBJ1-1): GAGVSQSPRYKVTKRGQDVALRCDPISGHVSLYWYRQALGQGPEFLTYFNYEAQQDKSGLPNDRFSAERPEGSISTLTIQRTEQRDSAMYRCASSLEVGGGAFFGQGTRLTVV.